The 15 T cell receptor beta chains listed next were all sequenced from one sample in a study of shared T cell receptors in the human thymus. Sequenced by immunoSEQ multiplex PCR; TCRdb stores in-frame clones only, minus some. The table has over 650,000 clones, 70% to 90% seen once; the top ten hold roughly 0.0086%. These data also formed part of another study, on human thymus T cells.

Sequencing was carried out using thymocytes. Source of these receptors: a boy under two years old with a congenital heart defect.

The gene calls are TRBV19 and TRBJ2-3, with 10 bases aligning to TRBD1. The CDR3 is 20 residues long. Germline CDR1 reads LNHDA; CDR2 reads SQIVND (reference sequence). The V and J ends lost 3 bases and 3 bases, in that order; junction bases with no gene match: 18. CDR3 region: CASSITLPPTGTGVTDTQYF. In DNA form, the CDR3 reads TGTGCCAGTAGTATCACTTTACCCCCGACCGGGACAGGGGTAACAGATACGCAGTATTTT. The variable domain in full, with the rest retrieved from reference TRBV19 and TRBJ2-3, is DGGITQSPKYLFRKEGQNVTLSCEQNLNHDAMYWYRQDPGQGLRLIYYSQIVNDFQKGDIAEGYSVSREKKESFPLTVTSAQKNPTAFYLCASSITLPPTGTGVTDTQYFGPGTRLTVL.

This clone was picked up one time. The V and J genes are TRBV9 and TRBJ2-4, with D maybe TRBD1 (6 bases). V was shortened by 3 bases and J by 0 bases, with 19 bases between the two germline ends. CDR3 length: 18 amino acids. Germline loops: CDR1 SGDLS, CDR2 YYNGEE. CDR3 in amino acids: CASSAAPYRAGAKNIQYF. The CDR3 nucleotides read TGTGCCAGCAGCGCCGCCCCATACAGGGCTGGAGCCAAAAACATTCAGTACTTC.

This chain joins TRBV5-4 and TRBJ2-1, with 10 bases that match TRBD2. The CDR3 has 18 amino acids. Germline V gene sequence: CDR1 SGHNT, CDR2 YYREEE (reference sequence). Trimming cost V 3 bases and J 5 bases; bases outside gene matches: 14. CDR3 protein: CASSCRSGGARADNEQFF. CDR3 coding DNA: TGTGCCAGCAGCTGCAGAAGCGGGGGGGCCCGGGCTGACAATGAGCAGTTCTTC. Together with reference TRBV5-4 and TRBJ2-1, the CDR3 gives the full variable domain: ETGVTQSPTHLIKTRGQQVTLRCSSQSGHNTVSWYQQALGQGPQFIFQYYREEENGRGNFPPRFSGLQFPNYSSELNVNALELDDSALYLCASSCRSGGARADNEQFFGPGTRLTVL.

J is TRBJ1-6 and V is TRBV6-6; D call uncertain. V gave up 0 bases and J gave up 7 bases, with 7 bases separating them. This CDR3 region has 14 residues. Germline CDR1 and CDR2: MNHNY and SVGAGI (reference sequence). CDR3 coding DNA: TGTGCCAGCAGTTACTCGAACGGGAATTCACCCCTCCACTTT. It specifies CASSYSNGNSPLHF.

The rearrangement links TRBV5-8 to TRBJ1-6; no firm D call. This CDR3 contains 18 residues. Trimming cost V 5 bases and J 0 bases, with 18 bases left between them. Germline CDR1 and CDR2: SGHTS and YDEGEE. CDR3 sequence: CASSIDSRASSYNSPLHF. Here the CDR3 DNA reads TGTGCCAGCAGTATAGATAGTCGCGCGAGCTCCTATAATTCACCCCTCCACTTT.

The chain has TRBV4-1 and TRBJ2-7; 9 bases agree with TRBD1. This CDR3 has 14 amino acids. The ends lost 6 bases at V and 9 bases at J; junction bases unmatched: 12. Germline loops: CDR1 MGHRA, CDR2 YSYEKL. The CDR3 reads CASRPTGGPSGQYF. The CDR3 DNA sequence: TGCGCCAGCAGACCCACAGGGGGCCCTTCTGGGCAGTACTTC.

This clone was counted once. The rearrangement links TRBV12-5 to TRBJ2-5; unclear D gene. With 6 bases removed from V and 5 bases from J, the gap between germline ends came to 7 bases. CDR1 and CDR2 from the germline V gene are LGHNT and FRNRAP. CDR3 length: 11 amino acids. The CDR3 loop reads CASGLRETQYF. DNA for the CDR3: TGTGCTAGTGGCCTTCGGGAGACCCAGTACTTC.

Comments on this clone: Other DNA variants within this sample encode the same CDR3. The chain has TRBV28 and TRBJ2-7; TRBD2 is a possible D gene (5 bases). Germline CDR1 and CDR2: MDHEN and SYDVKM. This CDR3 spans 12 amino acids. The V end was cut by 7 bases, the J end by 2 bases, with 9 bases between. The CDR3 loop reads CASTARAYEQYF. In nucleotides, the CDR3 is TGTGCCAGCACCGCGAGGGCCTACGAGCAGTACTTC.

For the CDR3, the DNA is TGTGCCAGTAGGGGACAGGGGGCCCGAAACTATGGCTACACCTTC. Protein: CASRGQGARNYGYTF. The chain couples TRBV19 to TRBJ1-2; 12 bases are shared with TRBD1. Germline V gene sequence: CDR1 LNHDA, CDR2 SQIVND (reference sequence). The CDR3 sequence is 15 residues long. The ends lost 6 bases at V and 2 bases at J; junction bases unmatched: 4.

The rearrangement uses TRBV5-6 and TRBJ2-2; D might be TRBD2 (5 bases). Trimming removed 1 base from V and 5 bases from J, with 9 bases in between. The length of the CDR3 is 14 residues. Germline V gene sequence: CDR1 SGHDT, CDR2 YYEEEE. The CDR3: CASSLRRRTGELFF. The CDR3 DNA follows: TGTGCCAGCAGCTTGAGGAGGAGGACCGGGGAGCTGTTTTTT.

The chain couples TRBV4-1 to TRBJ2-3; 10 bases align to TRBD2. Germline CDR1 MGHRA, CDR2 YSYEKL. CDR3 size: 17 residues. Unmatched junction bases numbered 5, after V lost 1 base and J lost 1 base. As DNA, the CDR3 is TGCGCCAGCAGCCAAGGTGGGCTAGCGGGGGGCACAGATACGCAGTATTTT. Protein product: CASSQGGLAGGTDTQYF.

This chain connects TRBV27 to TRBJ2-7; unclear D gene. V lost 2 bases to trimming and J lost 5 bases, with 10 bases between them. Germline CDR1 is MNHEY and CDR2 is SMNVEV (reference sequence). The CDR3 totals 13 residues. The CDR3 DNA is TGTGCCAGCAGTTTAGGTATGGAGAACGAGCAGTACTTC. This encodes CASSLGMENEQYF.

The genes are TRBV14 and TRBJ2-3, with 8 nucleotides matching TRBD2. Germline V gene data show CDR1 as SGHDN and CDR2 as FVKESK. This CDR3 contains 20 residues. J was trimmed by 2 bases and V by 3 bases; bases with no gene match: 19. The CDR3 here is CASSQSGTREKARATDTQYF. Written as DNA, the CDR3 is TGTGCCAGCAGCCAGTCCGGGACTAGAGAAAAAGCGCGGGCCACAGATACGCAGTATTTT.

The chain is built from TRBV19 and TRBJ2-7; 10 nucleotides agree with TRBD2. The CDR3 totals 15 residues. Per the germline V gene, CDR1 is LNHDA and CDR2 is SQIVND (reference sequence). With V trimmed by 5 bases and J by 4 bases, 8 bases remained unmatched. CDR3 DNA: TGTGCCAGTAGTGGAAGGCTAGCGGGGGATTACGAGCAGTACTTC. Protein: CASSGRLAGDYEQYF.

The J gene is TRBJ2-1, the V gene TRBV6-1, with TRBD2 identical over 12 bases. Germline V gene sequence: CDR1 MNHNS, CDR2 SASEGT. The J segment lost 6 bases and the V segment lost 6 bases, leaving 9 bases of the junction unmatched. The CDR3 is 16 amino acids. The chain's CDR3 is CASSELPGLAGNEQFF. DNA of the CDR3: TGTGCCAGCAGCGAACTCCCGGGACTAGCGGGCAATGAGCAGTTCTTC.